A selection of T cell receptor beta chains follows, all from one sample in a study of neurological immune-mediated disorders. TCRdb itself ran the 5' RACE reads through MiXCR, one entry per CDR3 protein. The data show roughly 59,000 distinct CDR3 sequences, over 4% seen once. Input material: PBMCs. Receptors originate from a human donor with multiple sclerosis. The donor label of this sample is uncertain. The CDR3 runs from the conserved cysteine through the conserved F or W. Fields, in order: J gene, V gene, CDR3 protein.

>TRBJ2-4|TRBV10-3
CAISVGQSKNIQYF
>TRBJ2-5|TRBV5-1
CASSSLGAGETQYF
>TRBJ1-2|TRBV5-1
CASSLNSGNYGYTF
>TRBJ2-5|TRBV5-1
CASSSGILLIGTQYF
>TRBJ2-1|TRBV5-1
CASSLGGVLSNEQFF
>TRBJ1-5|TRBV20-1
CSAKNTAGNQPQHF
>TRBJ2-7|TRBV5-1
CASSLASSGGAPYEQYF
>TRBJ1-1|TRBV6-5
CASSPRTIAEAFF
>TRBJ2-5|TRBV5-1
CASSLGPGLETQYF
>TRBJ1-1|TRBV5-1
CASSLAAGDTEAFF
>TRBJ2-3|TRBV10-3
CAISELWGGNTQYF
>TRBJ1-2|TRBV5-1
CASSLEVANYGYTF
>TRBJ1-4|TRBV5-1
CASSLDVQGGEKLFF
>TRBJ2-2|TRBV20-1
CSAPGRGSFGELFF
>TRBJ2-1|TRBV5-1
CASAASGTYNEQFF
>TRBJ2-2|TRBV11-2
CASSVQGAHTGELFF
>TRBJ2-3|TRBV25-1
CASSPLGTGGIDTQYF
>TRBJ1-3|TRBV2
CASGAQEGDTIYF
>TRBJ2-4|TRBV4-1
CASSQGWAIKNIQYF
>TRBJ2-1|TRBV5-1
CASSEDSQYNEQFF
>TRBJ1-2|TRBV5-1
CASSEEGNYGYTF
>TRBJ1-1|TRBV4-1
CASSPARHGRNTEAFF
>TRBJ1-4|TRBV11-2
CASSLESGGWEKLFF
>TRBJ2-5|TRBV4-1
CASSQVRETQYF